Included here is one T cell receptor (beta chain) sequence, with context. This CDR3 comprises 16 residues. Germline V gene lookup returns CDR1 SGHNT and CDR2 YYREEE (reference sequence). V shed 0 bases and J shed 6 bases, with 18 bases lying between them. These data come from a study of blood T cell repertoires in COVID-19. Sequencing used immunoSEQ multiplex PCR; TCRdb keeps in-frame clones, though not all of them. The sample consists of approximately 300,000 clones, approximately 87% of them appearing once. This rearrangement joins TRBV5-4 to TRBJ1-1; possible D gene TRBD1, 5 bases. The sequenced material came from PBMCs or T cells enriched from blood (not recorded which). This TCR derives from a woman aged 25 to 39 who had recovered from COVID-19. Written as DNA, the CDR3 is TGTGCCAGCAGCTTGGCCTTTAAACTGAACAGGTCTGAAGCTTTCTTT. The encoded protein is CASSLAFKLNRSEAFF.